This T cell receptor beta chain was sequenced during a study of T cells in Graves' hyperthyroidism and ophthalmopathy. Study-level background: The blood sample was taken at first diagnosis, before treatment began.

The length of the CDR3 is 14 residues. The germline gives CDR1 MNHNS, CDR2 SASEGT. V shed 9 bases and J shed 4 bases, with 16 bases lying between them. This clonotype was observed many times. From RNA transcripts, TCR beta CDR3 regions were amplified. HTBI primers were the set used in a first-round RT-PCR of the TCR CDR3. TCRdb itself ran the multiplex PCR reads through MiXCR, one entry per CDR3 protein. The table lists about 530,000 distinct CDR3 sequences, roughly 18% of them singletons. Investigators excluded patients with uncontrolled infection, other autoimmune disease, pregnancy or lactation. The chain combines TRBV6-1 with TRBJ2-1, with D hard to call. The sequencing input was blood. This TCR derives from a young woman with Graves' ophthalmopathy. The CDR3 is CASLTRVPYNEQFF. The CDR3 nucleotides are TGTGCCAGTCTAACCCGGGTACCATACAATGAGCAGTTCTTC.